These 26 T cell receptor beta chains were all obtained from the same sample, sequenced in a study of blood T cell repertoires in COVID-19. Sequencing used immunoSEQ multiplex PCR; TCRdb keeps in-frame clones, though not all of them. Of some 56,000 clones listed, approximately 89% are singletons. The sequencing sample was made of peripheral blood. All receptors derive from a woman in her sixties with COVID-19, enrolled during active disease.

Here the CDR3 reads CASSPDREDYGYTF. The CDR3 nucleotides read TGTGCCAGCAGCCCCGACAGGGAGGACTATGGCTACACCTTC. The chain employs TRBV3-1 (or the pseudogene TRBV3-2) and TRBJ1-2, with TRBD1 matching 7 bases. V trimming: 4 bases; J trimming: 3 bases; junction bases outside the gene matches: 5. Germline-derived CDR1 and CDR2 are LGHDT and YNNKEL (reference sequence). The CDR3 contains 14 residues.

The rearrangement links TRBV2 to TRBJ1-1; no clear D gene. Per germline, CDR1 SNHLY and CDR2 FYNNEI. V dropped 6 bases and J dropped 1 base, with 3 bases sitting between them. The CDR3 spans 11 residues. The CDR3 DNA reads TGTGCCAGCAGACAGAACACTGAAGCTTTCTTT. The encoded protein is CASRQNTEAFF.

The V and J genes are TRBV6-5 and TRBJ1-1; TRBD1 is a possible D gene (6 bases). The CDR3 has 13 amino acids. Trimming pared 6 bases from V and 1 base from J, leaving 9 bases between. Per the germline V gene, CDR1 is MNHEY and CDR2 is SVGAGI. CDR3 amino acids: CASRTGQNTEAFF. The CDR3 bases are TGTGCCAGCAGGACGGGACAGAACACTGAAGCTTTCTTT.

The chain uses TRBV9 and TRBJ2-5; 8 positions match TRBD2. V dropped 4 bases and J dropped 5; count of bases not matched to a gene: 10. Germline values: CDR1 SGDLS, CDR2 YYNGEE. CDR3 length: 15 residues. Written as DNA, the CDR3 is TGTGCCAGCAGCAAGGACGGAGCGGGGGATGAGACCCAGTACTTC. Translation gives CASSKDGAGDETQYF.

This clone was detected only once. This rearrangement joins TRBV24-1 to TRBJ1-4, with D unresolved. Trimming removed 2 bases at V and 2 bases at J, with 5 bases between. Germline assignment: CDR1 KGHDR and CDR2 SFDVKD. The CDR3 contains 14 residues. CDR3 bases: TGTGCCACCAGTGATTCTAGCACTAATGAAAAACTGTTTTTT. Residues: CATSDSSTNEKLFF.

The V and J genes are TRBV4-1 and TRBJ2-1, with D possibly being TRBD1 (6 bases). Deletions cut 1 base from V and 10 bases from J, with 23 bases between. The CDR3 has 17 amino acids. The V gene's germline CDR1 is MGHRA and CDR2 YSYEKL. This CDR3 is CASSQVATGFYLGEQFF. The CDR3 region has the DNA TGCGCCAGCAGCCAAGTAGCTACAGGGTTCTACCTGGGGGAGCAGTTCTTC.

The rearrangement uses TRBV5-1 and TRBJ2-3; 10 bases are shared with TRBD1. In germline, CDR1 is SGHRS, CDR2 YFSETQ. V lost 4 bases to trimming and J lost 3 bases; unmatched junction nucleotides: 5. The CDR3 has 15 amino acids. The CDR3 spells CASSAGQGETDTQYF. In DNA, the CDR3 is TGCGCCAGCAGCGCCGGACAGGGGGAGACAGATACGCAGTATTTT.

This clone has more than one count but fewer than ten. The genes are TRBV3-1 (or the pseudogene TRBV3-2) and TRBJ1-2, with D unresolved. Germline loops: CDR1 LGHDT, CDR2 YNNKEL (reference sequence). The CDR3 covers 13 residues. Between the trimmed V and J ends, which lost 0 bases and 8 bases, there was a span of 10 bases. The CDR3 nucleotides read TGTGCCAGCAGCCAAGATAGTCGCCCGGGCTACACCTTC. Translation: CASSQDSRPGYTF.

V gene TRBV13 combines with J gene TRBJ1-1; 8 nucleotides agree with TRBD1. V shed 6 bases, J shed 5 bases, and the junction held 11 bases outside the gene matches. The V gene's germline CDR1 is PRHDT and CDR2 FYEKMQ (reference sequence). The CDR3 extends over 15 amino acids. The CDR3 region is CASRGTGTGRTEAFF. The CDR3 DNA sequence: TGTGCCAGCAGGGGAACCGGGACAGGACGGACTGAAGCTTTCTTT.

This clone was picked up one time. The CDR3 loop reads CASSEALAGGSYEQYF. CDR3 DNA: TGTGCCAGCAGTGAAGCATTAGCGGGGGGGAGTTACGAGCAGTACTTC. The chain has TRBV2 and TRBJ2-7; 11 bases align to TRBD2. This CDR3 spans 16 amino acids. V shed 0 bases and J 4 bases; nucleotides not matched to a gene: 5. Germline V gene sequence: CDR1 SNHLY, CDR2 FYNNEI.

This chain joins TRBV11-1 and TRBJ1-1; D is undetermined. Trimming shortened V by 1 base and J by 3 bases, and 6 bases separated the two germline ends. CDR1 is SGHAT, CDR2 FQDESV, per germline (reference sequence). CDR3 length: 13 residues. The CDR3 here is CASSLGSDTEAFF. CDR3 DNA sequence: TGTGCCAGCAGCTTAGGGTCGGACACTGAAGCTTTCTTT.

V usage is TRBV6-1 and J usage is TRBJ2-1; 12 nucleotides line up with TRBD2. The germline gives CDR1 MNHNS, CDR2 SASEGT. This CDR3 region has 18 residues. Trimming removed 6 bases from V and 7 bases from J; junction bases left unmatched: 16. CDR3 sequence: CASREPGLAGRLENEQFF. Here the CDR3 DNA reads TGTGCCAGCAGGGAACCGGGACTAGCGGGCCGATTGGAGAATGAGCAGTTCTTC.

This chain connects TRBV6-5 to TRBJ1-2; D ambiguous. The ends were cut back, 4 bases at V and 3 bases at J, with 6 bases in the middle. The V gene's germline CDR1 is MNHEY and CDR2 SVGAGI. The CDR3 contains 12 residues. This chain's CDR3 is CASSSEYYGYTF. DNA of the CDR3: TGTGCCAGCAGTTCCGAGTACTATGGCTACACCTTC.

This chain uses TRBV5-8 with TRBJ2-5; 8 bases map to TRBD1. The J segment lost 2 bases and the V segment lost 3 bases, leaving 0 bases of the junction unmatched. Germline CDR1 reads SGHTS; CDR2 reads YDEGEE. CDR3 length: 13 residues. The CDR3 coding sequence is TGTGCCAGCAGCTGGGACAGGCAAGAGACCCAGTACTTC. Protein: CASSWDRQETQYF.

V is TRBV30 and J is TRBJ2-7; 7 nucleotides line up with TRBD1. Germline loops: CDR1 GTSNPN, CDR2 SVGIG (reference sequence). CDR3 size: 12 residues. V was pared by 5 bases and J by 0 bases, with 1 base of the junction left unmatched. The CDR3 nucleotides are TGTGCCTGGGGGGACAGCTCCTACGAGCAGTACTTC. It is translated as CAWGDSSYEQYF.

The CDR3 DNA reads TGTGCCAGCAGCCGAGGACTAGCCCCAGAGACCCAGTACTTC. Its protein is CASSRGLAPETQYF. The chain has TRBV5-8 and TRBJ2-5; TRBD2 agrees at 8 bases. Germline-derived CDR1 and CDR2 are SGHTS and YDEGEE. The CDR3 loop spans 14 amino acids. Trimming cost V 4 bases and J 4 bases; bases outside gene matches: 6.

V and J are TRBV20-1 and TRBJ1-6; TRBD1 matches at 7 bases. From germline, CDR1 is DFQATT and CDR2 SNEGSKA (reference sequence). The V segment lost 6 bases and the J segment 9 bases; nucleotides outside the gene matches: 8. CDR3 size: 13 residues. The DNA of the CDR3 is TGCAGTGCAAGTAGGGGACAGTTTTCACCCCTCCACTTT. Protein sequence: CSASRGQFSPLHF.

This chain uses TRBV6-1 with TRBJ2-2, with D possibly matching TRBD2 (5 bases). Trimming removed 0 bases from V and 2 bases from J, with 13 bases in between. The germline V gene encodes CDR1 MNHNS and CDR2 SASEGT. CDR3 size: 17 residues. CDR3 in DNA: TGTGCCAGCAGTGAAGCACTAGGACGGCCTAACACCGGGGAGCTGTTTTTT. Translated, it gives CASSEALGRPNTGELFF.

This sequence joins TRBV12-3 or TRBV12-4 and TRBJ2-7, with D possibly matching TRBD2 (6 bases). The CDR3 runs 13 residues. The ends were cut back, 7 bases at V and 2 bases at J, with 12 bases in the middle. DNA of the CDR3: TGTGCCAGCACCTTCGGGGGACCCTACGAGCAGTACTTC. Translation: CASTFGGPYEQYF.

The CDR3 sequence is CASRGVPNTEAFF. CDR3 in DNA: TGTGCCAGCAGGGGAGTCCCGAACACTGAAGCTTTCTTT. The J gene is TRBJ1-1, the V gene TRBV7-9; D remains unclear. CDR1 is SEHNR and CDR2 is FQNEAQ in the germline V gene (reference sequence). The CDR3 spans 13 residues. Between the trimmed V and J ends, which lost 6 bases and 1 base, there was a span of 9 bases.

The chain carries TRBV7-9 and TRBJ1-6; 8 nucleotides match TRBD1. V dropped 1 base and J dropped 7; count of bases not matched to a gene: 6. The CDR3 runs 16 residues. From germline, CDR1 is SEHNR and CDR2 FQNEAQ (reference sequence). DNA of the CDR3: TGTGCCAGCAGCTTAGTGGCAGGGGGCGAAAATTCACCCCTCCACTTT. Translating gives CASSLVAGGENSPLHF. Combining the CDR3 with reference TRBV7-9 and TRBJ1-6 gives the whole variable domain DTGVSQNPRHKITKRGQNVTFRCDPISEHNRLYWYRQTLGQGPEFLTYFQNEAQLEKSRLLSDRFSAERPKGSFSTLEIQRTEQGDSAMYLCASSLVAGGENSPLHFGNGTRLTVT.

The J gene is TRBJ2-7, the V gene TRBV18; the match to TRBD1 covers 9 bases. With 6 bases clipped from V and 4 bases from J, the junction kept 7 bases outside the gene matches. Germline-derived CDR1 and CDR2 are KGHSH and LQKENI. This CDR3 region has 14 residues. CDR3 sequence (DNA): TGTGCCAGCTCTATAACAGGGGGCGATTACGAGCAGTACTTC. Encoded protein: CASSITGGDYEQYF.

This chain joins TRBV29-1 and TRBJ2-1; the D gene is possibly TRBD1 (6 bases). The germline CDR1 and CDR2 sequences are SQVTM and ANQGSEA. The CDR3 runs 11 residues. V was trimmed by 5 bases and J by 10 bases, leaving 12 bases between them. The CDR3 coding sequence is TGCAGCGTTCTACAGGGTGGGGAGCAGTTCTTC. Encoded protein: CSVLQGGEQFF.

V gene TRBV6-5 combines with J gene TRBJ2-7; D is possibly TRBD1 (5 bases). Germline-derived CDR1 and CDR2 are MNHEY and SVGAGI. CDR3 size: 11 residues. With 8 bases removed from V and 3 bases from J, the gap between germline ends came to 8 bases. CDR3 bases: TGTGCCAGCGGGGCCGTCTACGAGCAGTACTTC. This translates into CASGAVYEQYF.

In this sample, this clone turned up a few times. The V and J genes are TRBV6-4 and TRBJ1-2; possible D gene TRBD1, 6 bases. Germline V CDR1 and CDR2: MRHNA, SNTAGT. The CDR3 spans 14 residues. V gave up 5 bases and J gave up 3 bases, with 13 bases separating them. The CDR3 protein is CASSQTRGDYGYTF. CDR3 sequence (DNA): TGTGCCAGCAGTCAAACCAGGGGTGACTATGGCTACACCTTC.

The J gene is TRBJ1-5, the V gene TRBV6-5, with unresolved D. V lost 10 bases and J 2 bases, leaving 15 bases between the germline ends. Germline assignment: CDR1 MNHEY and CDR2 SVGAGI. This CDR3 spans 14 amino acids. The CDR3 coding sequence is TGTGCCACCCACCCCTTGGAGGGCAATCAGCCCCAGCATTTT. Its protein product is CATHPLEGNQPQHF.